Below, 14 T cell receptor beta chains from the same sample are listed, as sequenced in a study of blood T cell repertoires in COVID-19. Produced via immunoSEQ multiplex PCR; TCRdb's table is partial and in-frame only. The sample records 190,000 or so clones, roughly 86% being singletons. The sample taken for sequencing was peripheral blood. These receptors were collected from a man aged 35 to 55 with active or convalescent COVID-19.

J is TRBJ2-5 and V is TRBV15; possibly TRBD2 for D (6 bases). The CDR3 extends over 14 amino acids. Germline V gives CDR1 LNHNV, CDR2 YYDKDF (reference sequence). Trimming shortened V by 1 base and J by 4 bases, and 10 bases separated the two germline ends. CDR3 amino acids: CATSRVGGIETQYF. The CDR3, as DNA: TGTGCCACCAGCAGAGTGGGGGGAATAGAGACCCAGTACTTC. The full variable domain, its missing parts supplied by reference TRBV15 and TRBJ2-5, is DAMVIQNPRYQVTQFGKPVTLSCSQTLNHNVMYWYQQKSSQAPKLLFHYYDKDFNNEADTPDNFQSRRPNTSFCFLDIRSPGLGDTAMYLCATSRVGGIETQYFGPGTRLLVL.

The rearrangement joins TRBV6-2 or TRBV6-3 to TRBJ1-2; TRBD1 matches 9 bases. The CDR3 is made up of 12 amino acids. Germline CDR1 reads MNHEY; CDR2 reads SVGEGT. V shed 6 bases, J shed 5 bases, and the junction held 1 base outside the gene matches. This CDR3 reads CASSGQGYGYTF. CDR3 DNA: TGTGCCAGCAGCGGACAGGGGTATGGCTACACCTTC.

V is TRBV15 and J is TRBJ1-5, with TRBD1 matching 7 bases. Looked up from germline, CDR1 is LNHNV and CDR2 is YYDKDF (reference sequence). The junction had 6 bases not matched to a gene; V was cut back by 0 bases and J by 7 bases. CDR3 size: 15 residues. CDR3 DNA sequence: TGTGCCACCAGCAGAGAAGCAGGGGGGAGCCAGCCCCAGCATTTT. The encoded protein is CATSREAGGSQPQHF.

The chain has TRBV7-8 and TRBJ2-7; 7 bases fit TRBD1. CDR3 length: 14 residues. Germline V gene sequence: CDR1 SGHVS, CDR2 FQNEAQ. The V segment lost 5 bases and the J segment 3 bases; nucleotides outside the gene matches: 7. CDR3 region: CASSLPGGSYEQYF. The CDR3 nucleotides are TGTGCCAGCAGCCTCCCAGGGGGAAGCTACGAGCAGTACTTC.

V gene TRBV29-1 combines with J gene TRBJ1-1, with a possible D match to TRBD1 (6 bases). The V gene lost 2 bases and the J gene lost 6 bases, with 13 bases spanning the gap. The germline V gene has CDR1 SQVTM and CDR2 ANQGSEA. This CDR3 is 13 amino acids long. The CDR3 region is CSVEFRAGAEAFF. CDR3 sequence (DNA): TGCAGCGTTGAATTTCGGGCAGGGGCTGAAGCTTTCTTT.

This clone has just one count. The chain carries TRBV11-3 and TRBJ2-7, with no clear D. The CDR3 has 13 residues. Germline V gene sequence: CDR1 SGHNT, CDR2 YENEEA. The ends were cut back, 5 bases at V and 3 bases at J, with 11 bases in the middle. The CDR3 loop reads CASSARHGYEQYF. CDR3 in DNA: TGTGCCAGCAGCGCGAGACACGGCTACGAGCAGTACTTC.

The chain uses TRBV5-5 and TRBJ2-1, with 8 bases that match TRBD1. Germline V lookup: CDR1 SGHKS, CDR2 YYEKEE (reference sequence). Trimming cost V 0 bases and J 7 bases; bases outside gene matches: 0. This CDR3 spans 13 amino acids. The CDR3 region has the DNA TGTGCCAGCAGCTTGGACAGGGGGAATGAGCAGTTCTTC. This translates into CASSLDRGNEQFF.

The chain has TRBV18 and TRBJ2-1, with a weak D call TRBD1 (6 bases). The germline V gene has CDR1 KGHSH and CDR2 LQKENI. The V and J ends lost 2 bases and 0 bases respectively, with 11 bases between them. The CDR3 is 16 residues long. The CDR3 spells CASSPGGRGSYNEQFF. DNA of the CDR3: TGTGCCAGCTCACCAGGGGGCCGAGGCTCCTACAATGAGCAGTTCTTC.

V is TRBV19 and J is TRBJ1-6; no firm D call. V lost 1 base to trimming and J lost 6 bases, with 7 bases between them. Germline-derived CDR1 and CDR2 are LNHDA and SQIVND (reference sequence). This CDR3 has 14 residues. The chain's CDR3 is CASSIVRGNSPLHF. The CDR3 DNA reads TGTGCCAGTAGTATAGTTCGGGGTAATTCACCCCTCCACTTT. The full variable domain, with the rest looked up from reference TRBV19 and TRBJ1-6, is DGGITQSPKYLFRKEGQNVTLSCEQNLNHDAMYWYRQDPGQGLRLIYYSQIVNDFQKGDIAEGYSVSREKKESFPLTVTSAQKNPTAFYLCASSIVRGNSPLHFGNGTRLTVT.

J is TRBJ2-2 and V is TRBV18; D is unclear. Germline loops: CDR1 KGHSH, CDR2 LQKENI. The V end lost 1 base, the J end lost 4 bases, and 10 bases lay between the germline ends. The CDR3 contains 15 residues. CDR3 in amino acids: CASSPLGPGTGELFF. The CDR3 DNA reads TGTGCCAGCTCACCACTAGGCCCGGGCACCGGGGAGCTGTTTTTT.

The sample holds one count of this clone. V gene TRBV30 combines with J gene TRBJ2-7, with 8 bases lining up with TRBD2. From germline, CDR1 is GTSNPN and CDR2 SVGIG (reference sequence). CDR3 length: 13 amino acids. V trimming: 5 bases; J trimming: 4 bases; junction bases outside the gene matches: 7. In DNA form, the CDR3 reads TGTGCCTGGGACATAGCGGGGACGTACGAGCAGTACTTC. Protein: CAWDIAGTYEQYF.

This chain links TRBV3-1 (or the pseudogene TRBV3-2) with TRBJ2-5; TRBD2 matches 9 bases. The V and J ends lost 1 base and 1 base, in that order; junction bases with no gene match: 4. In germline, CDR1 is LGHDT, CDR2 YNNKEL (reference sequence). The CDR3 length is 16 residues. In nucleotides, the CDR3 is TGTGCCAGCAGCCAAGGCAATAGCGGGGGCCAAGAGACCCAGTACTTC. Its protein is CASSQGNSGGQETQYF.

The V call is TRBV10-3, the J call TRBJ1-1, with 10 bases identical to TRBD1. The CDR3 is 13 amino acids. Germline CDR1 ENHRY, CDR2 SYGVKD. The junction had 3 bases not matched to a gene; V was cut back by 8 bases and J by 3 bases. The CDR3 DNA reads TGTGCCATCGGGACAGGGGAGGACACTGAAGCTTTCTTT. Translated: CAIGTGEDTEAFF.

The CDR3 is CASTLFRGTDTQYF. The CDR3 DNA sequence: TGTGCCAGCACCCTGTTCCGTGGCACAGATACGCAGTATTTT. This chain links TRBV2 with TRBJ2-3, with D unresolved. CDR3 length equals 14 residues. Between the trimmed V and J ends, which lost 7 bases and 1 base, there was a span of 12 bases. Germline CDR1 SNHLY, CDR2 FYNNEI.